This T cell receptor beta chain emerged from a study of blood T cells in healthy people across ages. Study at large: Template switching captured about one barcoded beta molecule per two T cells. General study results and limits: Unsorted PBMCs blocked a conclusive comparison of naive and antigen-experienced cells. Older age went with lower TCR beta diversity per million T cells, in a roughly linear way.

Extraction of total RNA produced a minimum of 5 micrograms from each sample. Comments on this clonotype: Its cognate antigen is unknown.

Looked up from germline, CDR1 is SSHAT and CDR2 is FNYEAQ (reference sequence). The V gene end was trimmed by 5 bases and the J gene end by 5 bases; junction bases not matched to a gene: 11. The CDR3 sequence is 15 residues long. A second PCR, run for roughly 7 to 11 cycles, used a sample-barcoded 5' primer plus a J-beta primer mix. In TCRdb, the 5' RACE reads were re-called with MiXCR into one record per CDR3 protein. This sample has about 1 million distinct CDR3 sequences, with less than 50% found just once. This receptor was obtained from a woman aged 55-69 years in good health. Source material: blood. The chain uses TRBV7-7 and TRBJ2-5; 7 bases are shared with TRBD2. The CDR3 here is CASSLQFGGWETQYF. CDR3 bases: TGTGCCAGCAGCCTCCAGTTCGGGGGGTGGGAGACCCAGTACTTC. The variable domain in full, completed from reference TRBV7-7 and TRBJ2-5, reads GAGVSQSPRYKVTKRGQDVTLRCDPISSHATLYWYQQALGQGPEFLTYFNYEAQPDKSGLPSDRFSAERPEGSISTLTIQRTEQRDSAMYRCASSLQFGGWETQYFGPGTRLLVL.